The 12 T cell receptor beta chains below all came from one sample that was sequenced in a study of blood T cells in healthy people across ages. PCR was performed a second time for roughly 7 to 11 cycles using a sample-barcoded 5' primer and a J-beta primer mix. TCRdb reanalysed the 5' RACE reads using MiXCR and keeps one entry per CDR3 protein. Among 800,000 or so distinct CDR3 sequences listed, 25% were seen once. This sample was also put to use in a study of T cells of mothers and their children.

The sample was blood. The source of these receptors is a boy aged 5 to 17 in good health.

The V and J genes are TRBV6-5 and TRBJ2-5, with 7 positions matching TRBD1. CDR1 MNHEY and CDR2 SVGAGI come from the germline V gene. The CDR3 is made up of 14 amino acids. The trim removed 6 bases at V and 4 bases at J, leaving 8 bases unmatched. For the CDR3, the DNA is TGTGCCAGCAGCCCTTCAGGGGGTGGAGAGACCCAGTACTTC. Translated: CASSPSGGGETQYF.

At least ten counts were recorded for this clonotype. This sequence joins TRBV28 and TRBJ2-7; 15 bases map to TRBD2. V shed 2 bases and J 3 bases; nucleotides not matched to a gene: 5. Per germline, CDR1 MDHEN and CDR2 SYDVKM. The CDR3 contains 17 residues. The CDR3 sequence: CASSLGLAGGSGYEQYF. CDR3 coding DNA: TGTGCCAGCAGTTTAGGACTAGCGGGAGGGTCGGGCTACGAGCAGTACTTC. The full variable domain, completed using reference TRBV28 and TRBJ2-7, is DVKVTQSSRYLVKRTGEKVFLECVQDMDHENMFWYRQDPGLGLRLIYFSYDVKMKEKGDIPEGYSVSREKKERFSLILESASTNQTSMYLCASSLGLAGGSGYEQYFGPGTRLTVT.

This clonotype was detected only a few times. J is TRBJ1-2 and V is TRBV6-5; D might be TRBD1 (5 bases). V lost 5 bases and J 7 bases, leaving 11 bases between the germline ends. CDR1 and CDR2 from the germline V gene are MNHEY and SVGAGI. The CDR3 totals 12 residues. Here the CDR3 reads CASSPTGGGYTF. CDR3 nucleotides: TGTGCCAGCAGTCCCACAGGCGGTGGCTACACCTTC.

The chain couples TRBV15 to TRBJ1-2, with a weak D call TRBD1 (6 bases). V was clipped by 0 bases and J by 4 bases, with 12 bases between them. The germline gives CDR1 LNHNV, CDR2 YYDKDF (reference sequence). The CDR3 loop spans 15 amino acids. The CDR3 loop is CATSRDHRVPYGYTF. CDR3 coding DNA: TGTGCCACCAGCAGAGATCACAGGGTCCCCTATGGCTACACCTTC. The full variable domain, with the rest looked up from reference TRBV15 and TRBJ1-2, is DAMVIQNPRYQVTQFGKPVTLSCSQTLNHNVMYWYQQKSSQAPKLLFHYYDKDFNNEADTPDNFQSRRPNTSFCFLDIRSPGLGDTAMYLCATSRDHRVPYGYTFGSGTRLTVV.

The sample holds many counts of this clonotype. V and J are TRBV5-1 and TRBJ1-4; D is undetermined. Germline CDR1 reads SGHRS; CDR2 reads YFSETQ. The CDR3 has 14 residues. V was clipped by 0 bases and J by 2 bases, with 5 bases between them. The CDR3 reads CASSLEGTNEKLFF. Here the CDR3 DNA reads TGCGCCAGCAGCTTGGAGGGTACTAATGAAAAACTGTTTTTT. The complete variable domain, with remaining parts taken from reference TRBV5-1 and TRBJ1-4, reads KAGVTQTPRYLIKTRGQQVTLSCSPISGHRSVSWYQQTPGQGLQFLFEYFSETQRNKGNFPGRFSGRQFSNSRSEMNVSTLELGDSALYLCASSLEGTNEKLFFGSGTQLSVL.

This clonotype has more than one count but fewer than ten. The rearrangement links TRBV29-1 to TRBJ2-5; tentative D call: TRBD2 (5 bases). This CDR3 region has 13 residues. V gave up 4 bases and J gave up 0 bases, with 9 bases separating them. Germline CDR1 reads SQVTM; CDR2 reads ANQGSEA. CDR3 in DNA: TGCAGCGTTGCGGGATTCGACCAAGAGACCCAGTACTTC. Encoded protein: CSVAGFDQETQYF.

The chain couples TRBV5-1 to TRBJ2-2; D possibly uses TRBD1 or TRBD2 (5 bases each). Germline assignment: CDR1 SGHRS and CDR2 YFSETQ. V lost 4 bases and J 1 base, leaving 11 bases between the germline ends. This CDR3 has 15 amino acids. DNA for the CDR3: TGCGCCAGCAGCACGGGACGCGTGAACACCGGGGAGCTGTTTTTT. This codes for CASSTGRVNTGELFF.

The chain couples TRBV12-5 to TRBJ2-1; possibly TRBD1 for D (6 bases). The end of the DNA fits TRBJ2-7 better, so the J call may be wrong. Germline assignment: CDR1 LGHNT and CDR2 FRNRAP. The CDR3 loop spans 15 amino acids. The DNA of the CDR3 is TGTGCTAGTGCCTTTGGTAAAGGGGACAACTACGAGCAGTACTTC. As protein: CASAFGKGDNYEQYF.

The rearrangement uses TRBV28 and TRBJ2-2, with D maybe TRBD2 (6 bases). CDR1 is MDHEN and CDR2 is SYDVKM in the germline V gene. Trimming removed 3 bases from V and 2 bases from J, with 16 bases in between. The CDR3 extends over 17 amino acids. CDR3 nucleotide sequence: TGTGCCAGCAGTTTCTCGGGGGTTGGGGCAAACACCGGGGAGCTGTTTTTT. Protein product: CASSFSGVGANTGELFF.

The chain carries TRBV4-1 and TRBJ2-5; a possible D gene is TRBD2 (5 bases). The J call is in doubt because the DNA end fits TRBJ2-7 better. Germline V gene data show CDR1 as MGHRA and CDR2 as YSYEKL. The CDR3 runs 15 residues. This chain's CDR3 is CASSQEPGVGYEQYF. Here the CDR3 DNA reads TGCGCCAGCAGCCAAGAGCCCGGGGTAGGCTACGAGCAGTACTTC.

This chain links TRBV6-1 with TRBJ2-5, with 10 bases lining up with TRBD2. The tail of the sequence fits TRBJ2-7 better, so the J call may be wrong. This CDR3 contains 16 residues. Germline values: CDR1 MNHNS, CDR2 SASEGT. CDR3 DNA sequence: TGTGCCAGCAAGAGGGACGGACTAGCGGCAACCTACGAGCAGTACTTC. Translating gives CASKRDGLAATYEQYF.

This sequence joins TRBV20-1 and TRBJ1-1; D unresolved. This CDR3 region has 12 residues. The germline V gene has CDR1 DFQATT and CDR2 SNEGSKA (reference sequence). V shed 2 bases and J shed 0 bases, with 4 bases lying between them. The CDR3 DNA reads as TGCAGTGCTAGACCAATGAACACTGAAGCTTTCTTT. It yields the protein CSARPMNTEAFF.